This TCR beta chain is from a study of cytotoxic CD8 clonotypes in ibrutinib-treated CLL (dated by TCRdb to the early 2020s). Turning to the overall study: The cohort was composed of some twelve relapsed/refractory and about 16 treatment-naive patients; IGHV unmutated status was identified in roughly 18 patients. Partial responses were observed in around 25 patients and complete responses in 2; after a median follow-up of 68 months, remission was maintained in approximately 14 patients and progression was observed in roughly twelve. The response samples were drawn at a median of approximately 12 months into treatment, with a range of about 6 to 40 months. An average of around 250,000 productive templates and 94,082 productive rearrangements was obtained per sample. Of the 70 to 90 people in the trial, about 25 had longitudinal samples available. Cryopreserved peripheral blood mononuclear cells were obtained prior to treatment, at the time of response, and at either disease progression or sustained remission. Every sample from remission and from progressive disease was obtained while the patients were still on ibrutinib.

Overall study results and their limits: An increase in clonality was observed at ibrutinib response, with clonality remaining stable during sustained remission and falling back toward baseline at progression. Public clonotypes were found to be uncommon and were observed to contract or remain stable during treatment; the increase in clonality was shown to reflect expansion of private clonotypes at ibrutinib response. Sampling times were not matched between patients in sustained remission and patients whose disease was progressing, and lymph node repertoires were not examined. At baseline, clonality was higher than in age-matched healthy donors and showed a strong correlation with circulating CD8+ T-cell counts.

The V and J ends are trimmed by 2 bases and 0 bases, leaving 20 bases between them. Including the terminal cysteine and phenylalanine, the CDR3 comprises 19 residues. The read is trimmed to its CDR3 DNA, 57 bases read in frame from base 1. According to the germline V gene (reference sequence), CDR1 reads LNHNV and CDR2 reads YYDKDF. For TCR beta library preparation, 1.5 to 2.5 micrograms of genomic DNA was extracted from cryopreserved PBMCs. Longitudinal blood samples from CLL patients receiving ibrutinib monotherapy were subjected to high-throughput TCR beta sequencing. Patients were enrolled in a phase 2 open-label single-center ibrutinib monotherapy trial. As to this clone: There is no known antigen for this receptor. Per-nucleotide qualities are absent, and no much larger clonotype sits a single base away.

A MiSeq instrument was used for deep resolution sequencing, which targeted depths ranging from 1 in 1 million up to 1 in 200,000 T cells, with coverage averaging 10x for each clonotype. The immunoSEQ hsTCRB Kit was used to generate TCR beta libraries. The authors' pipeline ran thus. Data were analyzed with ImmunoSEQ Data Assistant and ImmunoSEQ Analyzer, with V, D and J genes assigned per IMGT definitions. Clonality, which ranges from 0 to 1, was calculated as one minus the normalized Shannon entropy of productive rearrangement frequencies. Only overrepresented clonotypes making up at least 0.05% of the repertoire of each patient were included in the public clonotype analysis. Roughly 13 age-matched healthy donor repertoires from immuneACCESS served as clonality controls. TCRdb limited this immuneACCESS table to in-frame rearrangements with V and J called. A share of clones is missing; checked studies link under half to unresolved V genes, and the rest is unexplained. V and J calls and clone size follow that table, whereas D and trimming were derived from the DNA. In this sample the table shows fewer than 400,000 clones, roughly 71% of which occur a single time. Jointly, the top ten make up roughly 6% of the sample.

The chain uses TRBV15 and TRBJ1-5; the best D guess is TRBD1, with 5 bases matching. The TCR was taken from a human donor with chronic lymphocytic leukemia. Sample: PBMCs, taken after 36 months of ibrutinib treatment. DNA sequence: TGTGCCACCAGCAGACCTATAGAACGGGGGAGGGTTAGCAATCAGCCCCAGCATTTT. The translation is CATSRPIERGRVSNQPQHF.